This TCR beta chain was captured in a study of neurological immune-mediated disorders (dated by TCRdb to about 2019). For context, the study as a whole: Of the roughly 34 multiple sclerosis patients, around 31 had relapsing-remitting MS and 3 had secondary progressive MS. The cohort was made up of 60 to 75 subjects, consisting of roughly 14 HAM/TSP patients, approximately 35 multiple sclerosis patients and 20 healthy controls. Peripheral blood TCR-beta repertoires from HTLV-I-associated myelopathy (HAM/TSP) patients, multiple sclerosis patients and healthy controls were compared by UMI-based sequencing. The 95 to 120 TCR-beta libraries covered PBMC samples along with longitudinal samples, technical triplicates, and paired sorted CD4+ and CD8+ T-cell subsets.

For the unsorted PBMC libraries, 2 million PBMCs were stored in RNAlater at -80 degrees C until RNA extraction and were used to generate the libraries. Multiple sclerosis patients were enrolled in a US clinical protocol evaluating disease progression by magnetic resonance imaging. Peripheral blood was subjected to Ficoll-Hypaque density gradient centrifugation to isolate PBMCs, which were then cryopreserved in liquid nitrogen. cDNA was synthesized by template-switch 5'RACE using a primer with a 10-nucleotide random unique molecular identifier that tagged each TCR transcript. Every sequencing run yielded over 170 million TCR-beta sequences covering 15-18 subjects. The RNeasy kit was used for extraction of total RNA. The KAPA Real-time Library Amplification kit was used to amplify TCR-beta VDJ regions with primers for the TCR constant region and the 5'RACE anchor. A first PCR added sample indexes and Illumina adaptors, after which a second PCR increased the library yield. After Ampure bead purification, the TCR product of roughly 650 bp was size-selected on a 2% E-gel SizeSelection system. Before pooling, library quality was checked on a Bioanalyzer, concentration was measured with Qubit, and libraries were quantified with the Kapa Library Quantification kit. Libraries were sequenced paired-end 2 x 150 bp on an Illumina HiSeq 2500. To increase sequence diversity, about 25-31% phiX was spiked into each library pool. The study's processing was this. Quality-filtered reads were processed with the UMI-based MiGEC pipeline, which removed over 75% of raw TCR sequences during error correction. VDJ genes were aligned to IMGT germline references, and clonotypes were defined by unique CDR3 amino acid sequence plus V-J genes. Clonal expansion, Shannon diversity and CDR3 relatedness (CalcPairwiseDistances, ClusterSamples) were evaluated with VDJtools, and phylogenetic trees were built with CLCbio workbench. A clone was classed as expanded if it had 8 or more unique UMIs, a cutoff based on coefficient-of-variation modelling across technical triplicates. The raw public reads went through TCRdb reprocessing: fastp at Q25, MiXCR clone calling, in-frame beta chains kept. Records with the same CDR3 protein are collapsed into one entry carrying the most frequent genes and DNA. The V and J calls follow TCRdb's processing rather than the paper's. The sample profile shows nearly 60,000 distinct CDR3 sequences; approximately 3.6% of them were found once. The top ten constitute 7.1% of the sample.

For this clonotype: The antigen this receptor binds is unknown. A read error may explain this, as a much larger clone is one base away.

Results and caveats for the whole study, not just this receptor: In a phylogenetic analysis, the repertoires of 18 out of 34 MS patients fell into a single cluster of related CDR3 sequences, pointing to a possible signature at the repertoire level. No clinical or MRI features were associated with the MS cluster, and the authors said that larger cohorts are needed. TCR clonal expansion was highest in HAM/TSP patients and lowest in MS patients, with MS patients falling below even healthy controls. Across subjects, expanded clones never shared an identical CDR3 amino acid sequence, which suggests that the TCR-beta repertoires in every group were private.

From the cysteine through the phenylalanine, the CDR3 covers 16 amino acids. Only the CDR3 part of the read is kept: 48 bases, read in frame from the first base. CDR1 and CDR2 (SGHRS, YFSETQ) derive from the germline V gene. V lost 3 bases and J lost 6 bases; the stretch between them is 21 bases long. The sample consisted of PBMCs. This chain is built from TRBV5-1 and TRBJ1-1; the D gene identity is not certain. The TCR sequence derives from an older woman with multiple sclerosis. Here is the DNA: TGCGCCAGCAGCTCCAGGACGGGAAAGGGTGGCGCTGAAGCTTTCTTT. This sequence encodes CASSSRTGKGGAEAFF.